The source of this T cell receptor (beta chain) is a study of regulatory T cells in long-lasting Graves disease. This clonotype has just one count. CDR3 regions were amplified by Arm-PCR using iRepertoire HTBI primers to build TCR beta libraries. TCRdb reprocessed the multiplex PCR reads with MiXCR, giving one entry per CDR3 protein. Of around 330,000 distinct CDR3 sequences listed, over 15% are singletons. The time point: newly diagnosed GD, antithyroid drugs for less than 3 months. RNA extracted from PBMCs served as the sequencing template. The sample consisted of peripheral blood mononuclear cells (PBMCs), taken at new diagnosis, from a patient treated with antithyroid drugs. The source is a female donor with Graves disease.

In nucleotides, the CDR3 is TGTGCCAGCAAGTATCTAGCGGGAGGGCCCACAGATACGCAGTATTTT. It specifies CASKYLAGGPTDTQYF. The chain has TRBV3-1 and TRBJ2-3, with TRBD2 identical over 12 bases. The CDR3 covers 16 residues. Germline lookup yields CDR1 LGHDT and CDR2 YNNKEL (reference sequence). The V segment lost 7 bases and the J segment 2 bases; nucleotides outside the gene matches: 7.